This TCR beta chain derives from a study of blood T cell repertoires in COVID-19. CDR1 is MRHNA and CDR2 is SNTAGT in the germline V gene. The CDR3 extends over 16 amino acids. V was clipped by 4 bases and J by 1 base, with 14 bases between them. Repertoires were generated with immunoSEQ multiplex PCR, while TCRdb's copy carries only in-frame clones and drops some. The data show around 290,000 clones, 85% to 90% seen once. The J gene is TRBJ2-1, the V gene TRBV6-4; D unclear. The sequencing sample was made of PBMCs or T cells enriched from blood (not recorded which). The TCR sequence derives from a woman between 55 and 75 years old in a cohort exposed to, infected with or recovered from COVID-19 (not recorded which). DNA for the CDR3: TGTGCCAGCAGTGTTCCGCTAGTGCGTTCCTACAATGAGCAGTTCTTC. This codes for CASSVPLVRSYNEQFF.